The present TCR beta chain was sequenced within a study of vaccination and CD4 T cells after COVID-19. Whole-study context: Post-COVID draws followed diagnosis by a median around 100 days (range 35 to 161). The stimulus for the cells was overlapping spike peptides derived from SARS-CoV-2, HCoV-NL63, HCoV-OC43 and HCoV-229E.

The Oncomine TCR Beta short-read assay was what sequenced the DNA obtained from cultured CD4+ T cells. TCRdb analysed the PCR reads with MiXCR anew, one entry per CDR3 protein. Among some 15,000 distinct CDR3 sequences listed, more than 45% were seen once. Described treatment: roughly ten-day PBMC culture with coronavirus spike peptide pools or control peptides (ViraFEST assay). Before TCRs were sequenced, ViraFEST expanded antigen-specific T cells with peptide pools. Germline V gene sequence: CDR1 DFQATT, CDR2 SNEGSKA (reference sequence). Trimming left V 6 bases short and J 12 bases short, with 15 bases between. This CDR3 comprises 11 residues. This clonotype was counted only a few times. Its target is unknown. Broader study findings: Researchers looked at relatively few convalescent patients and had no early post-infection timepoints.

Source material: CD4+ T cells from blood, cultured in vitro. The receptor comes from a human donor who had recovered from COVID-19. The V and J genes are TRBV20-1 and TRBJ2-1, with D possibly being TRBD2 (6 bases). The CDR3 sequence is CSAREPEGQFF. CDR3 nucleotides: TGCAGTGCGCGGGAACCCGAGGGGCAGTTCTTC.